This T cell receptor beta chain comes out of a study of T cells in Graves' hyperthyroidism and ophthalmopathy. Broader study findings: Most thyroid-expanded clonotypes above 0.001 were also found in blood.

Uncontrolled infection, other autoimmune disease, pregnancy or lactation led to exclusion. Using around 10 ml of fresh peripheral blood, PBMCs were prepared. CDR1 is MNHEY, CDR2 SVGEGT, per germline. The junction had 15 bases not matched to a gene; V was cut back by 3 bases and J by 5 bases. The CDR3 sequence is 18 residues long. Using RNA transcripts as the source, TCR beta CDR3 regions were amplified. TCR CDR3 underwent first-round RT-PCR with the HTBI primer set. TCRdb analysed the multiplex PCR reads with MiXCR anew, one entry per CDR3 protein. The table shows hundreds of thousands of distinct CDR3 sequences, with about 20% occurring only once. This clonotype was picked up a small number of times. Its antigen is not known.

The sequenced sample consisted of blood. The chain uses TRBV6-2 or TRBV6-3 and TRBJ1-1, with 10 bases matching TRBD1. The origin of this receptor is a man in his forties with Graves' ophthalmopathy. The chain's CDR3 is CASSYLTGTGAPLTEAFF. For the CDR3, the DNA is TGTGCCAGCAGTTATCTCACCGGGACAGGGGCCCCACTGACTGAAGCTTTCTTT.